Below, 25 T cell receptor beta chains from the same sample are listed, as sequenced in a study of identical twins. TCRdb reprocessed the 5' RACE reads via MiXCR and lists one record per CDR3 protein. Here the sample spans roughly 350,000 distinct CDR3 sequences, 9% to 10% being singletons. Sample: naive T cells sorted from blood. The source is a woman between 45 and 60 years old in good health.

This clonotype was counted only a few times. The chain has TRBV7-2 and TRBJ2-1; D is ambiguous. This CDR3 has 14 amino acids. Germline CDR1 reads SGHTA; CDR2 reads FQGNSA. Trimming left V 1 base short and J 6 bases short, with 10 bases between. Here the CDR3 reads CASSLERLANEQFF. The CDR3 DNA reads TGTGCCAGCAGCTTAGAACGTCTCGCCAATGAGCAGTTCTTC.

The chain has TRBV19 and TRBJ2-7, with unresolved D. CDR1 LNHDA and CDR2 SQIVND come from the germline V gene (reference sequence). The CDR3 spans 13 residues. V shed 4 bases and J shed 7 bases, with 14 bases lying between them. The CDR3 region has the DNA TGTGCCAGTAGTACCGCACAGCAAGGGGAGCAGTACTTC. Amino acids: CASSTAQQGEQYF.

This clonotype has a count of ten or more. This chain's CDR3 is CSVGGGGRTEQYF. The CDR3 nucleotides read TGCAGCGTCGGGGGGGGTGGTAGGACCGAGCAGTACTTC. The gene calls are TRBV29-1 and TRBJ2-7, with 8 bases identical to TRBD2. Germline CDR1 reads SQVTM; CDR2 reads ANQGSEA. The ends lost 6 bases at V and 6 bases at J; junction bases unmatched: 10. The CDR3 extends over 13 amino acids.

This chain links TRBV7-9 with TRBJ2-2, with a possible D match to TRBD1 (6 bases). Germline CDR1 reads SEHNR; CDR2 reads FQNEAQ (reference sequence). V was trimmed by 8 bases and J by 4 bases, leaving 20 bases between them. The CDR3 loop spans 16 amino acids. The DNA of the CDR3 is TGTGCCAGCTCGTGGTTTATGGCAGGGGCCACCGGGGAGCTGTTTTTT. It translates to CASSWFMAGATGELFF. The complete variable domain, with remaining parts taken from reference TRBV7-9 and TRBJ2-2, reads DTGVSQNPRHKITKRGQNVTFRCDPISEHNRLYWYRQTLGQGPEFLTYFQNEAQLEKSRLLSDRFSAERPKGSFSTLEIQRTEQGDSAMYLCASSWFMAGATGELFFGEGSRLTVL.

V and J are TRBV6-4 and TRBJ2-3; 7 positions match TRBD1. Germline lookup yields CDR1 MRHNA and CDR2 SNTAGT. V lost 2 bases, J lost 2 bases, and 1 base stayed unmatched. CDR3 length equals 14 residues. CDR3: CASSDRGLTDTQYF. CDR3 nucleotide sequence: TGTGCCAGCAGTGACAGGGGGCTCACAGATACGCAGTATTTT.

This clonotype was seen more than once but under ten times. The chain uses TRBV27 and TRBJ2-7, with D possibly TRBD1 on 6 matching bases. The CDR3 runs to 14 residues. From germline, CDR1 is MNHEY and CDR2 SMNVEV (reference sequence). V was trimmed by 6 bases and J by 2 bases, leaving 14 bases between them. CDR3 region: CASSPTGLTYEQYV. CDR3 in DNA: TGTGCCAGCAGCCCGACAGGATTAACCTACGAGCAGTACGTC.

The V call is TRBV4-1, the J call TRBJ2-7, with unresolved D. CDR1 is MGHRA, CDR2 YSYEKL, per germline. Trimming stripped 1 base from V and 2 bases from J, with 6 bases between. The CDR3 loop spans 13 amino acids. As DNA, the CDR3 is TGCGCCAGCAGCCAAGTCTTGACCTACGAGCAGTACTTC. Translation gives CASSQVLTYEQYF.

As concerns this clonotype: With a much larger clone just one base away, this may be a read error. The chain uses TRBV9 and TRBJ2-1; no clear D. CDR3 length: 16 amino acids. Germline CDR1 SGDLS, CDR2 YYNGEE. CDR3 sequence (DNA): TGTACCAGCAGCGTAGGGTCTAGAGTACTCAACAATGAGCAGTTCTTC. It codes for CTSSVGSRVLNNEQFF.

This clonotype came up a few times. The rearrangement uses TRBV21-1 and TRBJ2-3; the D call of TRBD1 is as the table states it, not checked on the DNA. TRBV21-1 has pseudogene status. The CDR3 length is 16 residues. CDR3 loop: CASSKAWRQGPDTQYF. CDR3 nucleotide sequence: TGTGCCAGCAGCAAAGCGTGGAGACAGGGTCCAGATACGCAGTATTTT.

This clonotype was counted a few times. J is TRBJ1-3 and V is TRBV12-3 or TRBV12-4; D is ambiguous. V was cut by 5 bases and J by 4 bases, with 12 bases left in between. The CDR3 sequence is 14 residues long. This CDR3 reads CASSPLAWGNTIYF. The DNA for the CDR3 is TGTGCCAGCAGTCCACTCGCCTGGGGAAACACCATATATTTT.

The rearrangement links TRBV4-1 to TRBJ1-4; D ambiguous. Trimming cost V 4 bases and J 8 bases, with 17 bases left between them. The CDR3 sequence is 15 residues long. Germline CDR1 reads MGHRA; CDR2 reads YSYEKL. CDR3 sequence: CASSRPGTLGEKLFF. CDR3 in DNA: TGCGCCAGCAGCCGCCCGGGAACCCTTGGGGAAAAACTGTTTTTT.

The chain couples TRBV11-3 to TRBJ2-5; D is undetermined. This CDR3 has 14 amino acids. V was cut by 1 base and J by 5 bases, with 11 bases left in between. Germline loops: CDR1 SGHNT, CDR2 YENEEA. The CDR3 bases are TGTGCCAGCAGCTTAGGTGGGAATCGGGAGACCCAGTACTTC. Amino acid sequence: CASSLGGNRETQYF.

A few counts support this clonotype. The V call is TRBV5-5, the J call TRBJ2-2; 11 nucleotides agree with TRBD2. Germline V gene lookup returns CDR1 SGHKS and CDR2 YYEKEE (reference sequence). The V segment lost 4 bases and the J segment 5 bases; nucleotides outside the gene matches: 10. CDR3 length: 17 amino acids. The DNA of the CDR3 is TGTGCCAGCAGCCGCGATAGCGGGAGGGCACGAACCGGGGAGCTGTTTTTT. Amino acid sequence: CASSRDSGRARTGELFF.

This clonotype was seen a handful of times. The chain recombines TRBV5-1 with TRBJ1-5; TRBD1 is a possible D gene (6 bases). Germline loops: CDR1 SGHRS, CDR2 YFSETQ. The CDR3 has 14 amino acids. V gave up 0 bases and J gave up 7 bases, with 11 bases separating them. The CDR3 reads CASSLEGGSQPQHF. CDR3 nucleotides: TGCGCCAGCAGCTTGGAAGGGGGGAGCCAGCCCCAGCATTTT.

This clonotype was seen a handful of times. The V and J genes are TRBV12-3 or TRBV12-4 and TRBJ2-2; 7 nucleotides align to TRBD2. CDR3 length equals 16 residues. Trimming took 5 bases from V and 0 from J; bases not matched to a gene: 6. CDR3 bases: TGTGCCAGCAGTGATTCGGGAGGTCCGAACACCGGGGAGCTGTTTTTT. This gives the protein CASSDSGGPNTGELFF.

J is TRBJ1-6 and V is TRBV12-3 or TRBV12-4; the D gene is possibly TRBD1 (5 bases). CDR3 length: 14 residues. Trimming removed 3 bases from V and 7 bases from J, with 10 bases in between. The CDR3 DNA sequence: TGTGCCAGCAGTTTGGGGGTCCCGAATTCACCCCTCCACTTT. Translation gives CASSLGVPNSPLHF.

In this sample, this clonotype turned up a few times. This sequence joins TRBV11-2 and TRBJ2-2; a possible D gene is TRBD2 (5 bases). The CDR3 is 15 amino acids. CDR1 SGHAT and CDR2 FQNNGV come from the germline V gene. V was clipped by 5 bases and J by 4 bases, with 14 bases between them. The CDR3 spells CASSPQLAGTGELFF. Here the CDR3 DNA reads TGTGCCAGCAGCCCCCAGCTTGCGGGCACCGGGGAGCTGTTTTTT. Filled out from reference TRBV11-2 and TRBJ2-2, the complete variable domain reads EAGVAQSPRYKIIEKRQSVAFWCNPISGHATLYWYQQILGQGPKLLIQFQNNGVVDDSQLPKDRFSAERLKGVDSTLKIQPAKLEDSAVYLCASSPQLAGTGELFFGEGSRLTVL.

This rearrangement joins TRBV14 to TRBJ2-2; TRBD1 is a possible D gene (5 bases). Germline lookup yields CDR1 SGHDN and CDR2 FVKESK. The CDR3 consists of 15 residues. Trimming stripped 3 bases from V and 4 bases from J, with 12 bases between. The CDR3 sequence: CASSHADRFTGELFF. CDR3 DNA sequence: TGTGCCAGCAGCCACGCCGACAGATTCACCGGGGAGCTGTTTTTT.

This clonotype was counted ten times or more. The V call is TRBV20-1, the J call TRBJ1-2; D uncertain. The germline V gene encodes CDR1 DFQATT and CDR2 SNEGSKA (reference sequence). V lost 0 bases and J 7 bases, leaving 15 bases between the germline ends. The CDR3 is made up of 14 amino acids. The CDR3 nucleotides are TGCAGTGCTAGAGATTACGGACCGGGAAGTGGCTACACCTTC. Translated: CSARDYGPGSGYTF.

The chain combines TRBV12-3 or TRBV12-4 with TRBJ1-4; no definite D call. V was cut by 5 bases and J by 7 bases, with 11 bases left in between. The CDR3 runs to 13 residues. CDR3 sequence: CASSPINLEKLFF. The CDR3 nucleotides read TGTGCCAGCAGTCCCATAAATCTTGAAAAACTGTTTTTT.

This sequence joins TRBV2 and TRBJ1-2, with D possibly TRBD1 on 6 matching bases. Germline V gene lookup returns CDR1 SNHLY and CDR2 FYNNEI. The CDR3 is 16 residues long. V lost 0 bases to trimming and J lost 0 bases, with 11 bases between them. This CDR3 is CASSEAPGVTNYGYTF. The CDR3 coding sequence is TGTGCCAGCAGTGAAGCCCCAGGGGTAACTAACTATGGCTACACCTTC.

This clonotype was found once. The chain has TRBV9 and TRBJ2-1; tentative D call: TRBD2 (5 bases). Trimming shortened V by 0 bases and J by 8 bases, and 18 bases separated the two germline ends. This CDR3 comprises 16 residues. From germline, CDR1 is SGDLS and CDR2 YYNGEE. CDR3 sequence: CASSVAASRSRDEQFF. CDR3 DNA sequence: TGTGCCAGCAGCGTAGCTGCTAGCAGGAGTCGCGATGAGCAGTTCTTC.

This clonotype was counted only a few times. This chain joins TRBV29-1 and TRBJ2-2; 13 bases map to TRBD2. Trimming at V came to 1 base and at J to 5 bases, leaving 4 bases not matched to a gene. This CDR3 spans 16 amino acids. Germline CDR1 SQVTM, CDR2 ANQGSEA. The CDR3 sequence is CSVEGQLAGGTGELFF. The CDR3 DNA reads as TGCAGCGTTGAAGGCCAACTAGCGGGAGGGACCGGGGAGCTGTTTTTT.

This clonotype was detected ten times or more. CDR3 protein: CASSNERQGTGGYTF. The DNA of the CDR3 is TGCGCCAGCAGCAACGAGAGACAGGGTACGGGCGGCTACACCTTC. The chain recombines TRBV5-1 with TRBJ1-2, with 7 nucleotides matching TRBD1. Germline CDR1 is SGHRS and CDR2 is YFSETQ. The CDR3 sequence is 15 residues long. With V trimmed by 4 bases and J by 8 bases, 14 bases remained unmatched.

This chain joins TRBV5-6 and TRBJ2-7, with 10 bases fitting TRBD2. The J segment lost 3 bases and the V segment lost 3 bases, leaving 9 bases of the junction unmatched. Germline V gives CDR1 SGHDT, CDR2 YYEEEE. The CDR3 consists of 16 residues. CDR3: CASSSASGRAHYEQYF. The CDR3 coding sequence is TGTGCCAGCAGCTCGGCTAGCGGGAGAGCACACTACGAGCAGTACTTC. The entire variable domain, with the rest obtained from reference TRBV5-6 and TRBJ2-7, is as follows: DAGVTQSPTHLIKTRGQQVTLRCSPKSGHDTVSWYQQALGQGPQFIFQYYEEEERQRGNFPDRFSGHQFPNYSSELNVNALLLGDSALYLCASSSASGRAHYEQYFGPGTRLTVT.